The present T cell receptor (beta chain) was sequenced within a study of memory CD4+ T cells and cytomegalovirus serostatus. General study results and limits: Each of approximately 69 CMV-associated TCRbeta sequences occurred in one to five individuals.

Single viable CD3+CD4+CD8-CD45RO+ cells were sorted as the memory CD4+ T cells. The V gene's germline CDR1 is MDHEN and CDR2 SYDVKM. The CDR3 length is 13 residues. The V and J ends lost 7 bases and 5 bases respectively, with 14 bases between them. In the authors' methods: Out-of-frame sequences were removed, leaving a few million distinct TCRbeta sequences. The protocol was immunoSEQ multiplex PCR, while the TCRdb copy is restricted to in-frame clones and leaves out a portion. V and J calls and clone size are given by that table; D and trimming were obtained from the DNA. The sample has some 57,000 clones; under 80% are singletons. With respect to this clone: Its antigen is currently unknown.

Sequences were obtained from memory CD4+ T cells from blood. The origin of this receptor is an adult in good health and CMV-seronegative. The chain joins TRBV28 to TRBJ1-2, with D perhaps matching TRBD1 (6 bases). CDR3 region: CASNGGRKYGYTF. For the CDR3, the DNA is TGTGCCAGCAACGGGGGGCGCAAGTATGGCTACACCTTC.